The TCR beta chain under discussion was sequenced for a study of graft-versus-host responses after intestinal transplantation. This CDR3 is built from 13 residues. Trimming cost V 5 bases and J 10 bases, with 17 bases left between them. Germline V lookup: CDR1 LGHNT, CDR2 FRNRAP. Stimulators, approximately 200,000 irradiated and violet-dye-labeled cells, were plated with approximately 200,000 CFSE-labeled responder cells. Researchers sorted proliferating CFSE-low CD3+CD4+ and CD3+CD8+ responders once the reaction had finished. This clone was counted between two and nine times. The repertoire was sequenced with immunoSEQ multiplex PCR; TCRdb's copy has only in-frame clones and lacks some. The sample includes about 18,000 clones, 38% of them seen just once.

This chain joins TRBV12-5 and TRBJ1-2; D is possibly TRBD1 (5 bases). The sequenced sample was alloreactive CD4+ T cells from a mixed lymphocyte reaction culture, obtained before intestinal transplant. The subset was: CFSE-low proliferating T cells sorted from roughly 6-day pre-transplant mixed lymphocyte reaction (GvH or HvG direction). The sequence was obtained from a human patient who received an intestinal transplant. The CDR3 loop reads CASGPGRGYHYTF. The CDR3 bases are TGTGCTAGTGGTCCCGGGAGGGGATACCACTACACCTTC.